These 24 T cell receptor beta chains share one sample of origin, sequenced in a study of blood T cell repertoires in COVID-19. Profiled with immunoSEQ multiplex PCR; TCRdb holds only in-frame clones, not every one. The sample includes about 140,000 clones, around 80% of them seen just once. Specimen: peripheral blood. These receptors were obtained from a man in his 70s who had recovered from COVID-19.

This clone was found a few times. Other DNA sequences in this specimen translate into the identical CDR3. The chain recombines TRBV18 with TRBJ2-2, with TRBD1 matching 9 bases. The junction had 2 bases not matched to a gene; V was cut back by 6 bases and J by 3 bases. The CDR3 loop spans 14 amino acids. CDR1 KGHSH and CDR2 LQKENI come from the germline V gene. Here the CDR3 reads CASSGDRDTGELFF. The CDR3 DNA reads as TGTGCCAGCTCGGGGGACAGGGACACCGGGGAGCTGTTTTTT.

This clone was counted only a few times. This sequence joins TRBV9 and TRBJ1-2; the match to TRBD1 covers 9 bases. The germline V gene has CDR1 SGDLS and CDR2 YYNGEE. V lost 2 bases, J lost 8 bases, and 13 bases stayed unmatched. The CDR3 length is 16 residues. The CDR3: CASSVGITGGAKGYTF. Here the CDR3 DNA reads TGTGCCAGCAGCGTGGGTATTACAGGGGGCGCGAAAGGCTACACCTTC.

The rearrangement uses TRBV5-4 and TRBJ2-2; TRBD2 matches 9 bases. The CDR3 sequence is 16 residues long. V gave up 0 bases and J gave up 5 bases; unmatched junction bases: 5. Germline lookup yields CDR1 SGHNT and CDR2 YYREEE (reference sequence). This CDR3 reads CASSLGAGGETGELFF. The CDR3 DNA reads TGTGCCAGCAGCTTGGGTGCGGGAGGGGAGACCGGGGAGCTGTTTTTT.

Only a few counts were recorded for this clone. J is TRBJ2-1 and V is TRBV10-3; 7 nucleotides align to TRBD2. This CDR3 has 15 amino acids. Germline assignment: CDR1 ENHRY and CDR2 SYGVKD. V lost 5 bases and J lost 7; bases outside the gene matches: 11. As DNA, the CDR3 is TGTGCCATCAGTTCTTTGCGGGAGAGGGGAAATGAGCAGTTCTTC. This sequence encodes CAISSLRERGNEQFF.

The chain has TRBV27 and TRBJ2-7; 8 bases agree with TRBD1. The CDR3 spans 15 residues. Germline CDR1 reads MNHEY; CDR2 reads SMNVEV (reference sequence). V shed 5 bases and J 1 base; nucleotides not matched to a gene: 7. For the CDR3, the DNA is TGTGCCAGCAGTACTACCCGACAGGGGTCCTACGAGCAGTACTTC. It is translated as CASSTTRQGSYEQYF.

This clone has a single count. The chain joins TRBV5-5 to TRBJ2-5, with 8 bases identical to TRBD2. CDR1 and CDR2 from the germline V gene are SGHKS and YYEKEE (reference sequence). The junction had 9 bases not matched to a gene; V was cut back by 4 bases and J by 1 base. There are 16 residues in the CDR3. The CDR3 sequence is CASSRFTSGLQETQYF. Here the CDR3 DNA reads TGTGCCAGCAGCCGTTTCACTAGCGGACTCCAAGAGACCCAGTACTTC.

The gene calls are TRBV3-1 (or the pseudogene TRBV3-2) and TRBJ2-7; 7 bases match TRBD1. The CDR3 runs 15 residues. Germline-derived CDR1 and CDR2 are LGHDT and YNNKEL (reference sequence). The V segment lost 4 bases and the J segment 1 base; nucleotides outside the gene matches: 7. The CDR3 coding sequence is TGTGCCAGCAGCCGTAAGGGACAGCCGTCCTACGAGCAGTACTTC. Amino acid sequence: CASSRKGQPSYEQYF.

The chain combines TRBV29-1 with TRBJ2-3, with 8 bases fitting TRBD2. Losses at the gene ends were 7 bases for V and 0 bases for J; bases not matched to a gene: 12. The CDR3 length is 16 residues. CDR1 SQVTM and CDR2 ANQGSEA come from the germline V gene. DNA of the CDR3: TGCAGCGGTATCAGCGGGAGCGCCTCTAGCACAGATACGCAGTATTTT. Translated, it gives CSGISGSASSTDTQYF.

The V call is TRBV4-3, the J call TRBJ1-1; 7 nucleotides match TRBD1. CDR3 length: 15 amino acids. Germline V gene data show CDR1 as LGHNA and CDR2 as YSLEER. V was pared by 2 bases and J by 4 bases, with 7 bases of the junction left unmatched. For the CDR3, the DNA is TGCGCCAGCAGCCAACACAGGGGTTTAAGCACTGAAGCTTTCTTT. It specifies CASSQHRGLSTEAFF.

The rearrangement links TRBV11-2 to TRBJ2-6; the match to TRBD1 covers 9 bases. The CDR3 spans 18 residues. The germline V gene has CDR1 SGHAT and CDR2 FQNNGV. V dropped 6 bases and J dropped 2; count of bases not matched to a gene: 11. The CDR3 spells CASRQAGQGKAGANVLTF. As DNA, the CDR3 is TGTGCCAGCAGACAAGCAGGACAGGGGAAAGCTGGGGCCAACGTCCTGACTTTC. The entire variable domain, with the rest obtained from reference TRBV11-2 and TRBJ2-6, is as follows: EAGVAQSPRYKIIEKRQSVAFWCNPISGHATLYWYQQILGQGPKLLIQFQNNGVVDDSQLPKDRFSAERLKGVDSTLKIQPAKLEDSAVYLCASRQAGQGKAGANVLTFGAGSRLTVL.

This clone was recorded once. The rearrangement links TRBV12-5 to TRBJ2-7, with D possibly TRBD1 on 5 matching bases. The CDR3 is 13 amino acids. CDR1 LGHNT and CDR2 FRNRAP come from the germline V gene. V was cut by 7 bases and J by 7 bases, with 17 bases left in between. The CDR3 DNA reads TGTGCTAGTGCCCTTAGCTCAGGGTTGGAGCAGTACTTC. Translating gives CASALSSGLEQYF. The variable domain in full, with the rest retrieved from reference TRBV12-5 and TRBJ2-7, is DARVTQTPRHKVTEMGQEVTMRCQPILGHNTVFWYRQTMMQGLELLAYFRNRAPLDDSGMPKDRFSAEMPDATLATLKIQPSEPRDSAVYFCASALSSGLEQYFGPGTRLTVT.

This clone was detected once. The chain uses TRBV19 and TRBJ2-1; 10 nucleotides align to TRBD2. CDR3 size: 16 residues. Germline V lookup: CDR1 LNHDA, CDR2 SQIVND (reference sequence). V shed 3 bases and J 6 bases; nucleotides not matched to a gene: 8. CDR3 residues: CASSIVGLAGVNEQFF. CDR3 coding DNA: TGTGCCAGTAGTATCGTAGGGCTAGCGGGAGTCAATGAGCAGTTCTTC.

The V gene is TRBV27, the J gene TRBJ1-4; D is possibly TRBD1 (6 bases). V was pared by 3 bases and J by 4 bases, with 12 bases between. The CDR3 totals 15 residues. Germline values: CDR1 MNHEY, CDR2 SMNVEV (reference sequence). The CDR3 is CASSFWGLDNEKLFF. CDR3 sequence (DNA): TGTGCCAGCAGTTTTTGGGGGCTGGATAATGAAAAACTGTTTTTT. Drawing the rest from reference TRBV27 and TRBJ1-4, the complete variable domain is EAQVTQNPRYLITVTGKKLTVTCSQNMNHEYMSWYRQDPGLGLRQIYYSMNVEVTDKGDVPEGYKVSRKEKRNFPLILESPSPNQTSLYFCASSFWGLDNEKLFFGSGTQLSVL.

V usage is TRBV5-1 and J usage is TRBJ2-2; a possible D gene is TRBD2 (5 bases). Germline assignment: CDR1 SGHRS and CDR2 YFSETQ. The CDR3 covers 15 residues. The V gene lost 6 bases and the J gene lost 0 bases, with 12 bases spanning the gap. The CDR3 DNA is TGCGCCAGCATGGCGGGCGTTTCGAACACCGGGGAGCTGTTTTTT. This codes for CASMAGVSNTGELFF.

This chain connects TRBV7-3 to TRBJ2-7, with TRBD2 matching 14 bases. Per germline, CDR1 SGHTA and CDR2 FQGTGA. Unmatched junction bases numbered 7, after V lost 5 bases and J lost 7 bases. The CDR3 loop spans 15 amino acids. This CDR3 reads CASSAGTSGSLEQYF. The CDR3 DNA sequence: TGTGCCAGCAGCGCCGGGACTAGCGGGAGTCTTGAGCAGTACTTC.

The rearrangement joins TRBV27 to TRBJ2-7; 9 nucleotides agree with TRBD1. V lost 6 bases to trimming and J lost 6 bases; unmatched junction nucleotides: 9. Germline lookup yields CDR1 MNHEY and CDR2 SMNVEV (reference sequence). The CDR3 totals 14 residues. CDR3: CASSPTGGSREQYF. CDR3 sequence (DNA): TGTGCCAGCAGCCCGACAGGGGGGTCGCGCGAGCAGTACTTC.

This sequence joins TRBV4-1 and TRBJ2-5; 12 bases are shared with TRBD1. J gave up 2 bases and V 4 bases, and 14 bases lay outside the gene matches. In germline, CDR1 is MGHRA, CDR2 YSYEKL. The CDR3 spans 19 residues. CDR3 loop: CASSLEGSGQGAGQETQYF. DNA of the CDR3: TGCGCCAGCAGCCTCGAGGGGTCGGGACAGGGGGCTGGGCAAGAGACCCAGTACTTC.

J is TRBJ2-5 and V is TRBV7-2, with 10 bases matching TRBD2. The CDR3 is 15 amino acids. J was trimmed by 4 bases and V by 6 bases; bases with no gene match: 8. Germline V gene data show CDR1 as SGHTA and CDR2 as FQGNSA. DNA of the CDR3: TGTGCCAGCAGTAAATCTAGCGGGAGTCGAGAGACCCAGTACTTC. Encoded protein: CASSKSSGSRETQYF.

The chain employs TRBV25-1 and TRBJ1-2; TRBD1 matches 9 bases. The CDR3 totals 13 residues. The V gene end was trimmed by 3 bases and the J gene end by 13 bases; junction bases not matched to a gene: 9. The germline gives CDR1 MGHDK, CDR2 SYGVNS. The CDR3 bases are TGTGCCAGCAGTGAGGGACAGGGTTCTCTCTGCACCTTC. Translating gives CASSEGQGSLCTF.

The genes are TRBV19 and TRBJ1-3, with D maybe TRBD1 (5 bases). V lost 1 base and J lost 0, with 7 bases in between. This CDR3 contains 15 residues. CDR1 is LNHDA, CDR2 SQIVND, per germline (reference sequence). CDR3 residues: CASSIGQNSGNTIYF. The CDR3 region has the DNA TGTGCCAGTAGTATAGGACAGAACTCTGGAAACACCATATATTTT.

This sequence joins TRBV5-1 and TRBJ2-1, with 7 bases aligning to TRBD2. Germline V lookup: CDR1 SGHRS, CDR2 YFSETQ. V trimming: 4 bases; J trimming: 0 bases; junction bases outside the gene matches: 10. This CDR3 region has 17 residues. The CDR3 bases are TGCGCCAGCAGCGCGGCGACTAGCTGGAGCTCCTACAATGAGCAGTTCTTC. The encoded protein is CASSAATSWSSYNEQFF.

The rearrangement joins TRBV2 to TRBJ2-5, with 7 positions matching TRBD2. CDR1 SNHLY and CDR2 FYNNEI come from the germline V gene. CDR3 size: 13 residues. V lost 10 bases, J lost 5 bases, and 10 bases stayed unmatched. This chain's CDR3 is CATRRRELETQYF. CDR3 DNA: TGTGCCACCAGGAGGCGGGAGTTGGAGACCCAGTACTTC.

The CDR3 protein is CASSPEGRETEAFF. CDR3 in DNA: TGTGCCAGCTCACCGGAGGGAAGGGAGACTGAAGCTTTCTTT. This chain joins TRBV18 and TRBJ1-1; D is undetermined. V lost 3 bases to trimming and J lost 5 bases, with 13 bases between them. The CDR3 runs to 14 residues. Looked up from germline, CDR1 is KGHSH and CDR2 is LQKENI. The full variable domain, rest sourced from reference TRBV18 and TRBJ1-1, is NAGVMQNPRHLVRRRGQEARLRCSPMKGHSHVYWYRQLPEEGLKFMVYLQKENIIDESGMPKERFSAEFPKEGPSILRIQQVVRGDSAAYFCASSPEGRETEAFFGQGTRLTVV.

This clone has just a few counts. This CDR3 is also generated by other DNA sequences in the sample. The chain couples TRBV5-1 to TRBJ2-1; 10 bases map to TRBD2. After removal of 1 base from V and 2 bases from J, the junction contained 0 bases not matched to a gene. The CDR3 contains 15 residues. Germline V lookup: CDR1 SGHRS, CDR2 YFSETQ. CDR3: CASSLTSGAYNEQFF. In nucleotides, the CDR3 is TGCGCCAGCAGCTTGACTAGCGGGGCCTACAATGAGCAGTTCTTC.